The next 17 T cell receptor beta chains were all read from a single sample in a study of a mutant IDH1 vaccine in newly diagnosed glioma. Their cognate antigens are unknown. Noted time point: week 47, end of study. Alongside topical imiquimod, each dose of vaccine comprised 300 ug of mutant IDH1 20-mer peptide. Measured with immunoSEQ multiplex PCR; TCRdb has only the in-frame clones, and not every one. In the table there are roughly 56,000 clones, approximately 75% of which are singletons. Here the sequenced sample was PBMCs, taken from a glioma patient whose treatment included an IDH1 peptide vaccine. The source of these receptors is a man aged 45 to 65 with glioma.

V and J are TRBV5-1 and TRBJ1-1; no reliable D call. Germline-derived CDR1 and CDR2 are SGHRS and YFSETQ. CDR3 length: 13 residues. V was shortened by 3 bases and J by 8 bases, with 14 bases between the two germline ends. The CDR3 nucleotides read TGCGCCAGCAGCTCCCTGGGAGGGATGGAAGCTTTCTTT. It yields the protein CASSSLGGMEAFF.

J is TRBJ1-4 and V is TRBV7-2; the D is unclear. This CDR3 is 16 amino acids long. V lost 1 base and J lost 0, with 9 bases in between. Germline V gene data show CDR1 as SGHTA and CDR2 as FQGNSA. DNA for the CDR3: TGTGCCAGCAGCTTAGACAGAGTCGCAACTAATGAAAAACTGTTTTTT. This sequence encodes CASSLDRVATNEKLFF.

The chain is built from TRBV2 and TRBJ1-6; weak D call: TRBD1 (5 bases). Germline V gene sequence: CDR1 SNHLY, CDR2 FYNNEI. Trimming took off 5 bases at V and 14 bases at J, with 22 bases between the two ends. This CDR3 region has 15 residues. This CDR3 is CASSWKETVMFTLHF. The CDR3 DNA reads TGTGCCAGCAGTTGGAAGGAGACAGTTATGTTCACCCTCCACTTT.

This chain joins TRBV30 and TRBJ2-3; 9 positions agree with TRBD2. Trimming removed 0 bases from V and 8 bases from J; junction bases left unmatched: 9. The CDR3 totals 15 residues. In germline, CDR1 is GTSNPN, CDR2 SVGIG (reference sequence). This CDR3 is CAWSVQRGASSTQYF. CDR3 DNA: TGTGCCTGGAGTGTACAGCGGGGGGCTTCGAGTACGCAGTATTTT.

V gene TRBV5-1 combines with J gene TRBJ1-1; D ambiguous. Germline V gene data show CDR1 as SGHRS and CDR2 as YFSETQ. V lost 4 bases and J lost 0, with 16 bases in between. This CDR3 has 16 amino acids. The CDR3 DNA reads TGCGCCAGCAGCCCCTCGGGAAACAGCCTGAACACTGAAGCTTTCTTT. The encoded protein is CASSPSGNSLNTEAFF.

This clone is labeled medium-sized. This chain links TRBV30 with TRBJ1-1, with D perhaps matching TRBD1 (6 bases). Germline lookup yields CDR1 GTSNPN and CDR2 SVGIG (reference sequence). The CDR3 is made up of 13 amino acids. CDR3 amino acids: CAAEGDINTEAFF. CDR3 bases: TGTGCTGCCGAGGGGGATATCAACACTGAAGCTTTCTTT.

This clone was seen once. The chain recombines TRBV5-4 with TRBJ1-2; D unclear. This CDR3 contains 11 residues. The V end was cut by 0 bases, the J end by 3 bases, with 0 bases between. Germline lookup yields CDR1 SGHNT and CDR2 YYREEE (reference sequence). CDR3 protein: CASSLDYGYTF. In nucleotides, the CDR3 is TGTGCCAGCAGCTTGGACTATGGCTACACCTTC.

The chain is built from TRBV29-1 and TRBJ1-1; unclear D gene. CDR3 size: 15 residues. The V gene lost 4 bases and the J gene lost 0 bases, with 15 bases spanning the gap. Germline CDR1 is SQVTM and CDR2 is ANQGSEA. The CDR3 reads CSVGTVVEMNTEAFF. The CDR3 DNA follows: TGCAGCGTTGGGACGGTGGTAGAGATGAACACTGAAGCTTTCTTT.

This clone was seen a few times. The CDR3: CASSQVTTGSGNTIYF. CDR3 nucleotide sequence: TGCGCCAGCAGCCAAGTGACGACAGGGTCAGGAAACACCATATATTTT. The rearrangement joins TRBV4-1 to TRBJ1-3; 7 positions match TRBD1. The CDR3 totals 16 residues. The germline CDR1 and CDR2 sequences are MGHRA and YSYEKL. V was pared by 1 base and J by 4 bases, with 7 bases of the junction left unmatched.

This clone has just a few counts. This chain connects TRBV7-9 to TRBJ1-1; D may be TRBD1 (5 bases). CDR3 size: 15 residues. CDR1 is SEHNR and CDR2 is FQNEAQ in the germline V gene (reference sequence). Trimming stripped 5 bases from V and 2 bases from J, with 15 bases between. The CDR3, as DNA: TGTGCCAGCAGCCCGGGACGGGGAGATAACACTGAAGCTTTCTTT. This encodes CASSPGRGDNTEAFF.

The V gene is TRBV27, the J gene TRBJ2-3; maybe TRBD2 (5 bases). The V gene's germline CDR1 is MNHEY and CDR2 SMNVEV (reference sequence). CDR3 length: 13 residues. Between the trimmed V and J ends, which lost 9 bases and 0 bases, there was a span of 10 bases. The CDR3, as DNA: TGTGCCAGTGGACTGAGAAGCACAGATACGCAGTATTTT. This encodes CASGLRSTDTQYF.

The chain uses TRBV5-1 and TRBJ2-5; D possibly corresponds to TRBD1 (5 bases). The CDR3 length is 17 residues. Germline CDR1 reads SGHRS; CDR2 reads YFSETQ. V lost 2 bases, J lost 1 base, and 18 bases lay in between. CDR3 bases: TGCGCCAGCAGCTTCTGGACATCTCTTATTGCCCAAGAGACCCAGTACTTC. Translated: CASSFWTSLIAQETQYF.

This clone appeared a few times. The gene calls are TRBV29-1 and TRBJ2-2; D is unclear. The CDR3 totals 12 residues. Trimming shortened V by 6 bases and J by 6 bases, and 11 bases separated the two germline ends. Germline assignment: CDR1 SQVTM and CDR2 ANQGSEA. CDR3 sequence: CSVAGSSGELFF. CDR3 nucleotides: TGCAGCGTCGCCGGCTCTTCCGGGGAGCTGTTTTTT.

The table lists this clone with a few counts. The rearrangement joins TRBV6-5 to TRBJ1-5, with a tentative D call TRBD1 (5 bases). From germline, CDR1 is MNHEY and CDR2 SVGAGI. The germline V and J ends were trimmed by 0 bases and 5 bases, with 11 bases remaining between them. CDR3 length equals 15 residues. For the CDR3, the DNA is TGTGCCAGCAGTTACTCGAGGAGGGGCGATCAGCCCCAGCATTTT. It yields the protein CASSYSRRGDQPQHF.

The V gene is TRBV15, the J gene TRBJ1-5; 10 bases are a match to TRBD1. Trimming cost V 6 bases and J 9 bases; bases outside gene matches: 8. Germline assignment: CDR1 LNHNV and CDR2 YYDKDF (reference sequence). The CDR3 spans 14 residues. DNA of the CDR3: TGTGCCACCAGTGGACAGGGGGACTCAGGGCCCCAGCATTTT. This translates into CATSGQGDSGPQHF.

The chain joins TRBV6-6 to TRBJ1-1, with D possibly being TRBD1 (5 bases). Germline V CDR1 and CDR2: MNHNY, SVGAGI (reference sequence). This CDR3 is 16 amino acids long. Trimming pared 5 bases from V and 0 bases from J, leaving 16 bases between. CDR3 bases: TGTGCCAGCAGTCGGGGGGACCCTGCGGTGAACACTGAAGCTTTCTTT. Protein sequence: CASSRGDPAVNTEAFF.

The CDR3 reads CASSLQGFGGYTF. CDR3 DNA: TGTGCCAGTAGTTTACAGGGCTTTGGTGGCTACACCTTC. This sequence joins TRBV19 and TRBJ1-2; tentatively, D is TRBD1 (6 bases). CDR1 is LNHDA, CDR2 SQIVND, per germline (reference sequence). The length of the CDR3 is 13 residues. The V and J ends lost 5 bases and 7 bases respectively, with 14 bases between them.